Presented here are 24 T cell receptor beta chains from one specimen sequenced in a study of early T cells in non-severe SARS-CoV-2 infection. TCRdb used MiXCR to reprocess the 5' RACE reads, holding one entry per CDR3 protein. The data contain under 60,000 distinct CDR3 sequences, approximately 9% of them singletons. This material consisted of whole blood, taken at baseline. The origin of the receptors is an adult who was a healthcare worker with PCR-confirmed SARS-CoV-2 infection or an uninfected control (not recorded which).

The V and J genes are TRBV30 and TRBJ2-3, with 7 bases identical to TRBD1. From germline, CDR1 is GTSNPN and CDR2 SVGIG (reference sequence). This CDR3 has 15 amino acids. V was clipped by 1 base and J by 3 bases; unmatched bases: 7. The CDR3 region is CAWSGKGASTDTQYF. The DNA of the CDR3 is TGTGCCTGGAGTGGTAAGGGGGCTAGTACAGATACGCAGTATTTT.

This clonotype was seen at least ten times. The genes are TRBV12-3 or TRBV12-4 and TRBJ2-1; 7 bases align to TRBD1. This CDR3 contains 13 residues. With 8 bases clipped from V and 7 bases from J, the junction kept 8 bases outside the gene matches. The chain's CDR3 is CASLGDSWNEQFF. The CDR3 DNA is TGTGCCAGCTTGGGGGACAGCTGGAATGAGCAGTTCTTC.

There are a few counts of this clonotype. The CDR3 region is CASSVVPGVYGYTF. CDR3 bases: TGTGCCAGCAGCGTAGTTCCAGGGGTCTATGGCTACACCTTC. This chain links TRBV9 with TRBJ1-2; a possible D gene is TRBD1 (6 bases). The CDR3 has 14 residues. From germline, CDR1 is SGDLS and CDR2 YYNGEE. The germline V and J ends were trimmed by 0 bases and 4 bases, with 10 bases remaining between them. The full variable domain, with the rest looked up from reference TRBV9 and TRBJ1-2, is DSGVTQTPKHLITATGQRVTLRCSPRSGDLSVYWYQQSLDQGLQFLIQYYNGEERAKGNILERFSAQQFPDLHSELNLSSLELGDSALYFCASSVVPGVYGYTFGSGTRLTVV.

The chain uses TRBV7-9 and TRBJ2-5; 9 nucleotides agree with TRBD2. Germline CDR1 reads SEHNR; CDR2 reads FQNEAQ (reference sequence). V dropped 5 bases and J dropped 1; count of bases not matched to a gene: 5. The CDR3 extends over 15 amino acids. DNA for the CDR3: TGTGCCAGCAGCCCGTCGCGGGGGGGCCAAGAGACCCAGTACTTC. Protein sequence: CASSPSRGGQETQYF. The full variable domain, in which reference TRBV7-9 and TRBJ2-5 provide the parts outside the CDR3, is DTGVSQNPRHKITKRGQNVTFRCDPISEHNRLYWYRQTLGQGPEFLTYFQNEAQLEKSRLLSDRFSAERPKGSFSTLEIQRTEQGDSAMYLCASSPSRGGQETQYFGPGTRLLVL.

Ten or more counts support this clonotype. V and J are TRBV11-2 and TRBJ2-3; 8 positions match TRBD1. Germline V gives CDR1 SGHAT, CDR2 FQNNGV. The CDR3 has 18 residues. The junction had 10 bases not matched to a gene; V was cut back by 2 bases and J by 0 bases. CDR3 in amino acids: CASSLRTGTFRSTDTQYF. For the CDR3, the DNA is TGTGCCAGCAGCTTAAGGACAGGGACATTTCGGAGCACAGATACGCAGTATTTT. The variable domain in full, completed from reference TRBV11-2 and TRBJ2-3, reads EAGVAQSPRYKIIEKRQSVAFWCNPISGHATLYWYQQILGQGPKLLIQFQNNGVVDDSQLPKDRFSAERLKGVDSTLKIQPAKLEDSAVYLCASSLRTGTFRSTDTQYFGPGTRLTVL.

V is TRBV18 and J is TRBJ2-1, with 7 bases that match TRBD1. Germline V lookup: CDR1 KGHSH, CDR2 LQKENI. The CDR3 length is 15 residues. The junction had 7 bases not matched to a gene; V was cut back by 5 bases and J by 3 bases. The CDR3 DNA reads as TGTGCCAGCTCAGAGAGTACAGGGGACTACAATGAGCAGTTCTTC. Its translation is CASSESTGDYNEQFF.

This clonotype occurred a few times. This rearrangement joins TRBV18 to TRBJ1-2, with D unresolved. The length of the CDR3 is 11 residues. The V end was cut by 5 bases, the J end by 5 bases, with 6 bases between. Germline-derived CDR1 and CDR2 are KGHSH and LQKENI. CDR3 protein: CASSYSYGYTF. The CDR3 coding sequence is TGTGCCAGCTCATACTCATATGGCTACACCTTC.

V and J are TRBV3-1 and TRBJ2-1; unclear D gene. CDR1 is LGHDT and CDR2 is YNNKEL in the germline V gene (reference sequence). V dropped 3 bases and J dropped 1 base, with 7 bases sitting between them. The CDR3 covers 14 residues. The CDR3 DNA follows: TGTGCCAGCAGCCAGGGGAATTCCTACAATGAGCAGTTCTTC. This sequence encodes CASSQGNSYNEQFF.

This clonotype was picked up a small number of times. The V and J genes are TRBV30 and TRBJ2-3, with D perhaps TRBD2 (6 bases). The germline gives CDR1 GTSNPN, CDR2 SVGIG (reference sequence). The length of the CDR3 is 11 residues. This CDR3 reads CASGNTDTQYF. DNA of the CDR3: TGTGCTAGCGGCAACACAGATACGCAGTATTTT.

The table lists this clonotype with a few counts. V gene TRBV11-1 combines with J gene TRBJ2-1; weak D call: TRBD2 (5 bases). The V end was cut by 2 bases, the J end by 4 bases, with 12 bases between. The V gene's germline CDR1 is SGHAT and CDR2 FQDESV (reference sequence). CDR3 length equals 15 residues. The CDR3 here is CASSLKRDSYNEQFF. CDR3 nucleotides: TGTGCCAGCAGCTTAAAACGGGATTCGTACAATGAGCAGTTCTTC.

This chain uses TRBV12-3 or TRBV12-4 with TRBJ1-2, with 8 bases lining up with TRBD1. This CDR3 spans 12 amino acids. Trimming cost V 5 bases and J 8 bases; bases outside gene matches: 4. CDR3 loop: CASSHGQGGYTF. CDR3 coding DNA: TGTGCCAGCAGTCACGGACAGGGAGGCTACACCTTC.

This clonotype was found a few times. The CDR3 DNA reads TGTGCCAGCAGTGACCTCCCGGGCTCACCCCTCCACTTT. It codes for CASSDLPGSPLHF. The chain combines TRBV6-1 with TRBJ1-6; D is ambiguous. Germline assignment: CDR1 MNHNS and CDR2 SASEGT. V lost 3 bases and J lost 10, with 10 bases in between. The CDR3 sequence is 13 residues long.

The table lists this clonotype with many counts. V gene TRBV20-1 combines with J gene TRBJ2-1; 11 bases are shared with TRBD1. J gave up 4 bases and V 6 bases, and 5 bases lay outside the gene matches. This CDR3 is built from 14 residues. The germline gives CDR1 DFQATT, CDR2 SNEGSKA (reference sequence). CDR3 nucleotides: TGCAGTGCGAGGGGACAGGGGGTTTACAATGAGCAGTTCTTC. Amino acids: CSARGQGVYNEQFF.

The chain has TRBV7-6 and TRBJ2-2; D is possibly TRBD2 (5 bases). Trimming stripped 7 bases from V and 0 bases from J, with 15 bases between. The germline gives CDR1 SGHVS, CDR2 FNYEAQ. The CDR3 spans 16 residues. The CDR3 spells CASTLLAGTNTGELFF. CDR3 in DNA: TGTGCCAGCACCCTCCTGGCGGGCACGAACACCGGGGAGCTGTTTTTT.

Worth noting for this clonotype: The junction departs from the called germline gene at one end, perhaps through a read error. This rearrangement joins TRBV5-1 to TRBJ1-1; 9 bases fit TRBD1. There are 13 residues in the CDR3. Germline loops: CDR1 SGHRS, CDR2 YFSETQ. The CDR3 loop reads CASSPDRGLPRIF. The CDR3 DNA follows: TGCGCCAGCAGCCCGGACAGGGGATTGCCTCGTATCTTT. The full variable domain, in which reference TRBV5-1 and TRBJ1-1 provide the parts outside the CDR3, is KAGVTQTPRYLIKTRGQQVTLSCSPISGHRSVSWYQQTPGQGLQFLFEYFSETQRNKGNFPGRFSGRQFSNSRSEMNVSTLELGDSALYLCASSPDRGLPRIFGQGTRLTVV.

This chain links TRBV6-6 with TRBJ2-5, with D possibly TRBD1 on 5 matching bases. This CDR3 spans 15 amino acids. V gave up 5 bases and J gave up 6 bases, with 19 bases separating them. Germline CDR1 and CDR2: MNHNY and SVGAGI (reference sequence). CDR3 sequence (DNA): TGTGCCAGCAGTCCACCGCAGGGTCCATGGCAGACCCAGTACTTC. Protein sequence: CASSPPQGPWQTQYF.

This clonotype was seen a handful of times. CDR3 nucleotides: TGTGCCAGCAGTGATGGTACAAGGGGGACCCAGTACTTC. Encoded protein: CASSDGTRGTQYF. V usage is TRBV6-1 and J usage is TRBJ2-5; perhaps TRBD1 as D (5 bases). V was pared by 3 bases and J by 7 bases, with 12 bases between. There are 13 residues in the CDR3. In germline, CDR1 is MNHNS, CDR2 SASEGT.

The V gene is TRBV5-5, the J gene TRBJ2-1; D is uncertain. V was pared by 0 bases and J by 2 bases, with 12 bases between. The V gene's germline CDR1 is SGHKS and CDR2 YYEKEE (reference sequence). The CDR3 has 16 residues. The CDR3 reads CASSLEVVSAYNEQFF. As DNA, the CDR3 is TGTGCCAGCAGCTTGGAGGTGGTGTCGGCCTACAATGAGCAGTTCTTC.

This chain links TRBV10-3 with TRBJ2-5; 9 nucleotides match TRBD1. This CDR3 contains 14 residues. Germline assignment: CDR1 ENHRY and CDR2 SYGVKD. Trimming took 3 bases from V and 5 from J; bases not matched to a gene: 4. CDR3 sequence: CAISDGGTGETQYF. CDR3 nucleotide sequence: TGTGCCATCAGTGATGGGGGGACAGGGGAGACCCAGTACTTC.

This clonotype has at least ten counts. The rearrangement links TRBV11-2 to TRBJ2-2, with D perhaps TRBD2 (6 bases). V was trimmed by 4 bases and J by 5 bases, leaving 14 bases between them. The CDR3 extends over 15 amino acids. The germline CDR1 and CDR2 sequences are SGHAT and FQNNGV. The CDR3 loop is CASSSGTLQTGELFF. DNA of the CDR3: TGTGCCAGCAGCTCTGGGACTCTCCAAACCGGGGAGCTGTTTTTT.

There are many counts of this clonotype. V usage is TRBV7-9 and J usage is TRBJ2-3; tentatively, D is TRBD1 (7 bases). The CDR3 loop spans 17 amino acids. Trimming removed 2 bases at V and 5 bases at J, with 20 bases between. Per the germline V gene, CDR1 is SEHNR and CDR2 is FQNEAQ (reference sequence). CDR3 sequence: CASSLLRGPTGGDTQYF. Here the CDR3 DNA reads TGTGCCAGCAGCTTATTAAGGGGGCCAACCGGGGGAGATACGCAGTATTTT.

This clonotype has a handful of counts. J is TRBJ1-2 and V is TRBV28; the D is unclear. The CDR3 length is 13 residues. V was clipped by 3 bases and J by 4 bases, with 9 bases between them. CDR1 and CDR2 (germline): MDHEN, SYDVKM. CDR3 coding DNA: TGTGCCAGCAGTTTGGCCCTTGTCTATGGCTACACCTTC. It translates to CASSLALVYGYTF.

This clonotype was seen more than once but under ten times. The V and J genes are TRBV7-9 and TRBJ1-1, with D tentatively TRBD1 (5 bases). Germline CDR1 and CDR2: SEHNR and FQNEAQ (reference sequence). The CDR3 sequence is 15 residues long. Trimming pared 2 bases from V and 0 bases from J, leaving 10 bases between. The CDR3 protein is CASSLTGGMNTEAFF. CDR3 DNA sequence: TGTGCCAGCAGCTTAACCGGGGGGATGAACACTGAAGCTTTCTTT.

This clonotype was observed at least ten times. The rearrangement links TRBV5-1 to TRBJ1-4, with D possibly matching TRBD1 (6 bases). Deletions cut 4 bases from V and 14 bases from J, with 24 bases between. Germline CDR1 and CDR2: SGHRS and YFSETQ. CDR3 length: 15 residues. The CDR3 loop is CASSEMRGQEEDLFF. The CDR3 bases are TGCGCCAGCAGCGAGATGAGGGGACAAGAAGAAGATCTGTTTTTT. Together with reference TRBV5-1 and TRBJ1-4, the CDR3 gives the full variable domain: KAGVTQTPRYLIKTRGQQVTLSCSPISGHRSVSWYQQTPGQGLQFLFEYFSETQRNKGNFPGRFSGRQFSNSRSEMNVSTLELGDSALYLCASSEMRGQEEDLFFGSGTQLSVL.